The rows below give T cell receptor beta chains drawn from one sample of a study of T cell responses to AZD1222 COVID-19 vaccine. Sequencing was performed with immunoSEQ multiplex PCR; in TCRdb, only in-frame clones are kept and a portion is missing. Among around 160,000 clones listed, around nine tenths were seen once. The sequences come from peripheral blood, collected on day 0 of AZD1222 vaccination. The receptors originated from an adult in good health. CDR3s include the opening cysteine and the closing phenylalanine or tryptophan. Each record gives: clone size, V gene, D gene, J gene, CDR3 protein, CDR3 DNA. The D gene is left open where the match is weak. Rows give clone size only sometimes, using once, few, many, or a class for an expanded clone.

clone size: -
V gene: TRBV2
D gene: -
J gene: TRBJ2-7
CDR3 protein: CASSEVAAGGEQYF
CDR3 DNA: TGTGCCAGCAGTGAAGTCGCCGCCGGGGGCGAGCAGTACTTC

clone size: -
V gene: TRBV7-8
D gene: TRBD1
J gene: TRBJ2-7
CDR3 protein: CASREMTGGSSYEQYF
CDR3 DNA: TGTGCCAGCAGGGAGATGACAGGGGGGAGCTCCTACGAGCAGTACTTC

clone size: -
V gene: TRBV5-4
D gene: -
J gene: TRBJ2-2
CDR3 protein: CASRGAGVNTGELFF
CDR3 DNA: TGTGCCAGCAGGGGGGCGGGCGTCAACACCGGGGAGCTGTTTTTT

clone size: few
V gene: TRBV18
D gene: -
J gene: TRBJ2-2
CDR3 protein: CASSPPVQKNTGELFF
CDR3 DNA: TGTGCCAGCTCACCACCCGTACAGAAGAACACCGGGGAGCTGTTTTTT

clone size: -
V gene: TRBV4-1
D gene: -
J gene: TRBJ2-1
CDR3 protein: CASSHLSDNEQFF
CDR3 DNA: TGCGCCAGCAGCCACCTTAGCGACAATGAGCAGTTCTTC

clone size: -
V gene: TRBV11-2
D gene: -
J gene: TRBJ1-3
CDR3 protein: CASSLAGGANTIYF
CDR3 DNA: TGTGCCAGCAGCTTAGCGGGGGGCGCGAACACCATATATTTT

clone size: -
V gene: TRBV5-1
D gene: TRBD1
J gene: TRBJ2-3
CDR3 protein: CASSPRDRTTDTQYF
CDR3 DNA: TGCGCCAGCAGCCCGCGGGACAGGACCACAGATACGCAGTATTTT

clone size: once
V gene: TRBV19
D gene: -
J gene: TRBJ1-3
CDR3 protein: CASSMEASSGNTIYF
CDR3 DNA: TGTGCCAGTAGTATGGAGGCGAGCTCTGGAAACACCATATATTTT

clone size: few
V gene: TRBV2
D gene: -
J gene: TRBJ1-2
CDR3 protein: CASSGLLDSSYGYTF
CDR3 DNA: TGTGCCAGCAGCGGGCTCCTGGACAGTTCCTATGGCTACACCTTC

clone size: -
V gene: TRBV4-1
D gene: -
J gene: TRBJ1-1
CDR3 protein: CASSHGGLIEAFF
CDR3 DNA: TGCGCCAGCAGCCATGGGGGGTTGATTGAAGCTTTCTTT

clone size: -
V gene: TRBV5-4
D gene: -
J gene: TRBJ2-2
CDR3 protein: CASSRSGTGVAGELFF
CDR3 DNA: TGTGCCAGCAGCAGGTCCGGGACGGGCGTCGCCGGGGAGCTGTTTTTT

clone size: -
V gene: TRBV4-2
D gene: -
J gene: TRBJ1-4
CDR3 protein: CASSQARGDVEKLFF
CDR3 DNA: TGTGCCAGCAGCCAAGCCAGGGGAGACGTTGAAAAACTGTTTTTT

clone size: -
V gene: TRBV15
D gene: -
J gene: TRBJ1-5
CDR3 protein: CATSRGVGGLQPQHF
CDR3 DNA: TGTGCCACCAGCAGAGGCGTTGGGGGGCTTCAGCCCCAGCATTTT

clone size: once
V gene: TRBV5-1
D gene: -
J gene: TRBJ1-1
CDR3 protein: CASSLALGVPEAFF
CDR3 DNA: TGCGCCAGCAGCTTGGCCCTGGGCGTCCCTGAAGCTTTCTTT

clone size: -
V gene: TRBV14
D gene: -
J gene: TRBJ2-5
CDR3 protein: CASSPRAESQYF
CDR3 DNA: TGTGCCAGCAGCCCCCGGGCTGAGTCCCAGTACTTC

clone size: -
V gene: TRBV7-9
D gene: -
J gene: TRBJ2-2
CDR3 protein: CASSSPAVGNTGELFF
CDR3 DNA: TGTGCCAGCAGTTCCCCCGCGGTAGGGAACACCGGGGAGCTGTTTTTT

clone size: -
V gene: TRBV7-9
D gene: -
J gene: TRBJ2-7
CDR3 protein: CASSLEDSYEQYF
CDR3 DNA: TGTGCCAGCAGCTTAGAGGATTCCTACGAGCAGTACTTC

clone size: -
V gene: TRBV6-6
D gene: TRBD1
J gene: TRBJ1-2
CDR3 protein: CASSHTGGALGYTF
CDR3 DNA: TGTGCCAGCAGTCACACAGGGGGCGCGCTGGGCTACACCTTC

clone size: few
V gene: TRBV4-3
D gene: TRBD1
J gene: TRBJ1-1
CDR3 protein: CASSQGYDRGPGTEAFF
CDR3 DNA: TGCGCCAGCAGCCAAGGATACGACAGGGGGCCGGGCACTGAAGCTTTCTTT

clone size: -
V gene: TRBV5-1
D gene: -
J gene: TRBJ2-5
CDR3 protein: CASSLNRAGQETQYF
CDR3 DNA: TGCGCCAGCAGCTTGAATAGGGCAGGCCAAGAGACCCAGTACTTC

clone size: -
V gene: TRBV6-5
D gene: TRBD1
J gene: TRBJ2-7
CDR3 protein: CASRGQGTYEQYF
CDR3 DNA: TGTGCCAGCAGAGGACAGGGGACCTACGAGCAGTACTTC

clone size: -
V gene: TRBV4-2
D gene: -
J gene: TRBJ1-3
CDR3 protein: CASSQDSFSGNTIYF
CDR3 DNA: TGTGCCAGCAGCCAAGATTCCTTCTCTGGAAACACCATATATTTT

clone size: -
V gene: TRBV9
D gene: TRBD1
J gene: TRBJ1-3
CDR3 protein: CASSVEDRVFGNTIYF
CDR3 DNA: TGTGCCAGCAGCGTCGAAGACAGGGTATTCGGAAACACCATATATTTT

clone size: -
V gene: TRBV6-2/TRBV6-3
D gene: -
J gene: TRBJ2-3
CDR3 protein: CASSLLAGLRDTQYF
CDR3 DNA: TGTGCCAGCAGCCTACTTGCGGGACTGAGAGATACGCAGTATTTT

clone size: -
V gene: TRBV7-9
D gene: -
J gene: TRBJ2-5
CDR3 protein: CASSPSTGEETQYF
CDR3 DNA: TGTGCCAGCAGCCCCTCGACAGGAGAAGAGACCCAGTACTTC

clone size: -
V gene: TRBV2
D gene: -
J gene: TRBJ2-1
CDR3 protein: CASSGPQGRYSYNEQFF
CDR3 DNA: TGTGCCAGCAGTGGGCCCCAGGGGCGATACTCCTACAATGAGCAGTTCTTC

clone size: -
V gene: TRBV27
D gene: TRBD2
J gene: TRBJ2-1
CDR3 protein: CASSSAGGLHNEQFF
CDR3 DNA: TGTGCCAGCAGTTCAGCGGGAGGGCTCCACAATGAGCAGTTCTTC

clone size: -
V gene: TRBV2
D gene: -
J gene: TRBJ1-2
CDR3 protein: CASSELGFGYTF
CDR3 DNA: TGTGCCAGCAGTGAACTGGGTTTTGGCTACACCTTC

clone size: few
V gene: TRBV18
D gene: -
J gene: TRBJ1-1
CDR3 protein: CASSPGVMNTEAFF
CDR3 DNA: TGTGCCAGCTCACCGGGGGTAATGAACACTGAAGCTTTCTTT

clone size: -
V gene: TRBV27
D gene: -
J gene: TRBJ1-3
CDR3 protein: CASSPQPSGNTIYF
CDR3 DNA: TGTGCCAGCAGTCCTCAGCCCTCTGGAAACACCATATATTTT

clone size: -
V gene: TRBV6-5
D gene: -
J gene: TRBJ2-7
CDR3 protein: CASSSPGGLYEQYF
CDR3 DNA: TGTGCCAGCAGTTCTCCAGGAGGTCTCTACGAGCAGTACTTC

clone size: once
V gene: TRBV7-3
D gene: TRBD2
J gene: TRBJ2-3
CDR3 protein: CASSPTPGTSDSDTQYF
CDR3 DNA: TGTGCCAGCAGCCCAACCCCCGGGACTAGCGACTCAGATACGCAGTATTTT

clone size: -
V gene: TRBV6-4
D gene: -
J gene: TRBJ2-2
CDR3 protein: CASSSGTPNTGELFF
CDR3 DNA: TGTGCCAGCTCATCCGGGACACCGAACACCGGGGAGCTGTTTTTT

clone size: few
V gene: TRBV10-3
D gene: -
J gene: TRBJ1-3
CDR3 protein: CAISRVNENTIYF
CDR3 DNA: TGTGCCATCAGTAGGGTTAACGAAAACACCATATATTTT

clone size: -
V gene: TRBV12-3/TRBV12-4
D gene: TRBD1
J gene: TRBJ1-1
CDR3 protein: CASNAWQGGEAFF
CDR3 DNA: TGTGCCAGCAACGCCTGGCAGGGGGGTGAAGCTTTCTTT

clone size: -
V gene: TRBV4-3
D gene: -
J gene: TRBJ1-6
CDR3 protein: CASSQLRSYNSPLHF
CDR3 DNA: TGCGCCAGCAGCCAACTTAGATCCTATAATTCACCCCTCCACTTT

clone size: -
V gene: TRBV6-2/TRBV6-3
D gene: -
J gene: TRBJ1-6
CDR3 protein: CASSYSQGPLHF
CDR3 DNA: TGTGCCAGCAGTTACTCGCAGGGGCCCCTCCACTTT

clone size: -
V gene: TRBV6-1
D gene: -
J gene: TRBJ2-4
CDR3 protein: CASSEDWILAKNIQYF
CDR3 DNA: TGTGCCAGCAGTGAGGACTGGATCCTAGCCAAAAACATTCAGTACTTC

clone size: -
V gene: TRBV6-2/TRBV6-3
D gene: -
J gene: TRBJ1-2
CDR3 protein: CASSYSGGRRGGYGYTF
CDR3 DNA: TGTGCCAGCAGTTACTCGGGGGGTCGACGGGGAGGCTATGGCTACACCTTC

clone size: -
V gene: TRBV18
D gene: TRBD1
J gene: TRBJ1-3
CDR3 protein: CASSKGQHSGNTIYF
CDR3 DNA: TGTGCCAGCTCAAAGGGACAGCACTCTGGAAACACCATATATTTT

clone size: -
V gene: TRBV28
D gene: -
J gene: TRBJ2-3
CDR3 protein: CASGLGGARTDTQYF
CDR3 DNA: TGTGCCAGCGGTCTGGGGGGGGCGAGGACAGATACGCAGTATTTT

clone size: -
V gene: TRBV7-2
D gene: -
J gene: TRBJ2-7
CDR3 protein: CASSSPQNYEQYF
CDR3 DNA: TGTGCCAGCAGCTCCCCTCAGAACTACGAGCAGTACTTC

clone size: -
V gene: TRBV7-3
D gene: -
J gene: TRBJ2-1
CDR3 protein: CASSLTRDGDNEQFF
CDR3 DNA: TGTGCCAGCAGCTTAACACGGGACGGGGACAATGAGCAGTTCTTC

clone size: once
V gene: TRBV6-5
D gene: TRBD1
J gene: TRBJ1-6
CDR3 protein: CASNRGQGFLSPLHF
CDR3 DNA: TGTGCCAGCAACCGCGGACAGGGTTTTCTTTCACCCCTCCACTTT

clone size: -
V gene: TRBV6-5
D gene: TRBD1
J gene: TRBJ1-6
CDR3 protein: CASSTGVNSPLHF
CDR3 DNA: TGTGCCAGCAGTACAGGGGTTAATTCACCCCTCCACTTT

clone size: few
V gene: TRBV7-2
D gene: TRBD2
J gene: TRBJ2-2
CDR3 protein: CASSLNGGGNTGELFF
CDR3 DNA: TGTGCCAGCAGCTTAAACGGCGGGGGGAACACCGGGGAGCTGTTTTTT

clone size: -
V gene: TRBV29-1
D gene: TRBD1
J gene: TRBJ2-1
CDR3 protein: CSVEGTRDRVYNEQFF
CDR3 DNA: TGCAGCGTTGAAGGCACTCGGGACAGGGTTTACAATGAGCAGTTCTTC

clone size: -
V gene: TRBV19
D gene: -
J gene: TRBJ2-2
CDR3 protein: CASSTSGIGPGELFF
CDR3 DNA: TGTGCCAGTAGTACCTCAGGGATTGGTCCCGGGGAGCTGTTTTTT

clone size: -
V gene: TRBV9
D gene: TRBD2
J gene: TRBJ2-5
CDR3 protein: CASSGSSGGLTQETQYF
CDR3 DNA: TGTGCCAGCAGCGGGTCTAGCGGGGGCCTAACGCAAGAGACCCAGTACTTC

clone size: -
V gene: TRBV6-5
D gene: TRBD1
J gene: TRBJ2-7
CDR3 protein: CASRGSGGNEQYF
CDR3 DNA: TGTGCCAGCAGGGGATCAGGGGGCAACGAGCAGTACTTC

clone size: once
V gene: TRBV27
D gene: TRBD1
J gene: TRBJ1-4
CDR3 protein: CASSLTGGREKLFF
CDR3 DNA: TGTGCCAGCAGTCTCACAGGGGGACGTGAAAAACTGTTTTTT

clone size: -
V gene: TRBV6-2/TRBV6-3
D gene: TRBD1
J gene: TRBJ1-1
CDR3 protein: CASSLTGGRFEAFF
CDR3 DNA: TGTGCCAGCAGCTTGACAGGGGGGAGATTTGAAGCTTTCTTT